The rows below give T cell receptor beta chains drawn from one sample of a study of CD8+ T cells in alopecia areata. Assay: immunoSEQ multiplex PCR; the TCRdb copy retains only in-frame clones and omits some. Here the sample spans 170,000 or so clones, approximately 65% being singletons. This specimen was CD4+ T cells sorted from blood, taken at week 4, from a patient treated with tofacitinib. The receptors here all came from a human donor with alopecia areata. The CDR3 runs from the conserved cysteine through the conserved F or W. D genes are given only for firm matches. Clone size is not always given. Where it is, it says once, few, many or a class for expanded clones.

CASSPYTGQSSNYGYTF	TGTGCCAGCAGCCCATACACAGGACAGAGCTCTAACTATGGCTACACCTTC	few	TRBV5-4	TRBJ1-2	.
CSVFGGGMNEKLFF	TGCAGCGTTTTCGGAGGCGGGATGAACGAAAAACTGTTTTTT	few	TRBV29-1	TRBJ1-4	.
CASSVYRGNYEQYF	TGTGCCAGCAGTGTTTACAGGGGGAATTACGAGCAGTACTTC	few	TRBV27	TRBJ2-7	TRBD1
CASSLGVGDGGNEQFF	TGCGCCAGCAGCTTGGGCGTGGGGGATGGCGGCAATGAGCAGTTCTTC	.	TRBV5-1	TRBJ2-1	.
CSVELFGGTRHF	TGCAGCGTTGAACTATTCGGGGGGACAAGACATTTT	few	TRBV29-1	TRBJ1-5	.
CAGKGTESSYEQYF	TGTGCCGGGAAAGGGACAGAGAGCTCCTACGAGCAGTACTTC	.	TRBV30	TRBJ2-7	TRBD1
CSASDGGSFYF	TGCAGTGCTAGTGACGGGGGTAGCTTTTACTTC	.	TRBV20-1	TRBJ2-5	.
CASSKKRQSLFPNTGELFF	TGTGCCAGCAGCAAAAAGAGACAGTCCCTGTTCCCGAACACCGGGGAGCTGTTTTTT	.	TRBV11-2	TRBJ2-2	.
CASSLVSGLNTEAFF	TGCGCCAGCAGCCTCGTTTCAGGCTTGAACACTGAAGCTTTCTTT	.	TRBV4-3	TRBJ1-1	.
CASSVGGGRNEQYF	TGTGCCAGCAGCGTAGGAGGGGGGAGGAACGAGCAGTACTTC	.	TRBV9	TRBJ2-7	.
CASSLKGTGNNSPLHF	TGTGCCAGCAGCTTAAAGGGAACAGGGAATAATTCACCCCTCCACTTT	.	TRBV13	TRBJ1-6	.
CSVAADPYEQYF	TGCAGCGTTGCGGCGGATCCCTACGAGCAGTACTTC	few	TRBV29-1	TRBJ2-7	.
CASSPTSTDTQYF	TGTGCCAGCAGCCCAACCTCCACAGATACGCAGTATTTT	.	TRBV11-3	TRBJ2-3	.
CASSPTERTDTQYF	TGCGCCAGCAGCCCCACCGAACGCACAGATACGCAGTATTTT	.	TRBV5-1	TRBJ2-3	.
CATSRGRGAVGTEAFF	TGTGCCACCAGCAGAGGAAGGGGTGCGGTGGGTACTGAAGCTTTCTTT	.	TRBV15	TRBJ1-1	.
CASRGGGNQPQHF	TGTGCCAGCAGGGGAGGGGGCAATCAGCCCCAGCATTTT	few	TRBV6-6	TRBJ1-5	.
CASSPTSGVDTQYF	TGTGCCAGCAGCCCGACTAGCGGGGTAGATACGCAGTATTTT	few	TRBV5-4	TRBJ2-3	TRBD2
CAWSGRDRSTDTQYF	TGTGCCTGGAGTGGCCGGGACAGGAGCACAGATACGCAGTATTTT	.	TRBV30	TRBJ2-3	TRBD1
CAIRGDSYEQYF	TGTGCCATCAGGGGGGATTCCTACGAGCAGTACTTC	few	TRBV10-3	TRBJ2-7	.
CASSVEALPTDTQYF	TGTGCCAGCAGCGTAGAGGCCCTCCCCACAGATACGCAGTATTTT	.	TRBV9	TRBJ2-3	.
CSVFSGANVLTF	TGCAGCGTCTTCTCTGGGGCCAACGTCCTGACTTTC	few	TRBV29-1	TRBJ2-6	.
CASSSRDSQGSPLHF	TGTGCCAGCAGTTCTCGGGACTCCCAAGGGTCACCCCTCCACTTT	.	TRBV6-5	TRBJ1-6	.
CAWGQGGLRAPQHF	TGTGCCTGGGGACAGGGCGGCTTGAGAGCGCCCCAGCATTTT	.	TRBV30	TRBJ1-5	TRBD1
CASSSNREETQYF	TGTGCCAGCAGCTCGAACAGGGAGGAGACCCAGTACTTC	.	TRBV7-3	TRBJ2-5	.
CSVVRGASSYEQYF	TGCAGCGTCGTCAGGGGGGCTAGCTCCTACGAGCAGTACTTC	once	TRBV29-1	TRBJ2-7	.
CASSLLLAGGLWTGELFF	TGTGCCAGCAGTTTATTGCTAGCGGGGGGGCTGTGGACCGGGGAGCTGTTTTTT	.	TRBV27	TRBJ2-2	TRBD2
CAWRGGVTNYGYTF	TGTGCCTGGAGGGGAGGCGTGACTAACTATGGCTACACCTTC	.	TRBV30	TRBJ1-2	.
CASSLAGSAPLF	TGTGCCAGCAGCTTAGCCGGGAGTGCCCCTTTGTTT	.	TRBV7-2	TRBJ1-6	.
CASSQDTPRIGNTIYF	TGCGCCAGCAGCCAAGATACACCCCGTATTGGAAACACCATATATTTT	.	TRBV4-1	TRBJ1-3	.
CASSNRGWDTGELFF	TGTGCCAGCAGCAACAGGGGGTGGGACACCGGGGAGCTGTTTTTT	few	TRBV7-2	TRBJ2-2	TRBD1
CASSLRTGNSPLHF	TGTGCCAGCAGCCTCAGGACGGGGAATTCACCCCTCCACTTT	.	TRBV7-9	TRBJ1-6	.
CSVEVGTSGSYNEQFF	TGCAGCGTTGAAGTGGGGACTAGCGGGTCCTACAATGAGCAGTTCTTC	.	TRBV29-1	TRBJ2-1	TRBD2
CASSSTGEQYF	TGTGCCAGCAGTTCTACAGGGGAGCAGTACTTC	.	TRBV27	TRBJ2-5	TRBD1
CASSAPGETYGYTF	TGTGCCAGCAGTGCGCCTGGAGAGACCTATGGCTACACCTTC	once	TRBV25-1	TRBJ1-2	.
CAWSEQANTEAFF	TGTGCCTGGAGCGAACAAGCGAACACTGAAGCTTTCTTT	.	TRBV30	TRBJ1-1	.
CASSLGGQGLGELFF	TGTGCCAGCAGCTTAGGGGGACAGGGCCTTGGGGAGCTGTTTTTT	.	TRBV7-2	TRBJ2-2	TRBD1
CATLAAGYGYTF	TGTGCTACTTTAGCTGCAGGCTATGGCTACACCTTC	.	TRBV30	TRBJ1-2	.
CASSLRASGGTEQFF	TGTGCCAGCAGCTTAAGGGCTAGCGGGGGCACTGAGCAGTTCTTC	.	TRBV7-3	TRBJ2-1	TRBD2
CASRGDQAYEQYF	TGTGCCAGCAGGGGGGACCAAGCCTACGAGCAGTACTTC	few	TRBV2	TRBJ2-7	.
CSVGTSGGSSEQFF	TGCAGCGTGGGGACTAGCGGGGGAAGTAGTGAGCAGTTCTTC	.	TRBV29-1	TRBJ2-1	TRBD2
CAWSVLPQGRETQYF	TGTGCCTGGAGTGTACTCCCACAGGGGCGAGAGACCCAGTACTTC	few	TRBV30	TRBJ2-5	TRBD1
CASSLRTRAYEQYF	TGTGCCAGCAGCTTAAGGACTAGGGCCTACGAGCAGTACTTC	.	TRBV7-2	TRBJ2-7	TRBD2
CASSMRDRGRNTGELFF	TGTGCCAGCAGCATGAGGGACAGGGGGCGGAACACCGGGGAGCTGTTTTTT	.	TRBV9	TRBJ2-2	TRBD1
CSVEIGGMNTEAFF	TGCAGCGTTGAGATTGGGGGTATGAACACTGAAGCTTTCTTT	.	TRBV29-1	TRBJ1-1	.